The 22 T cell receptor beta chains listed next were all sequenced from one sample in a study of T cells in Graves' hyperthyroidism and ophthalmopathy. Amplified TCR beta CDR3 regions came from RNA transcripts. During a first-round RT-PCR of the TCR CDR3, the HTBI primer set was used. TCRdb ran MiXCR on the multiplex PCR reads and lists one entry per CDR3 protein. The data hold 490,000 or so distinct CDR3 sequences, with 16% observed a single time. Sequencing was performed on blood. These TCRs come from a young woman with Graves' ophthalmopathy.

In this sample, this clonotype turned up a few times. V usage is TRBV27 and J usage is TRBJ1-5; 7 nucleotides line up with TRBD1. V shed 0 bases, J shed 0 bases, and the junction held 8 bases outside the gene matches. Germline CDR1 reads MNHEY; CDR2 reads SMNVEV (reference sequence). The CDR3 runs 18 residues. CDR3 nucleotides: TGTGCCAGCAGTTTATCGGGACAGCCCCTAACTAGCAATCAGCCCCAGCATTTT. Amino acids: CASSLSGQPLTSNQPQHF.

This clonotype was counted many times. The junction and the germline gene differ at one end; a read error may be behind it. The chain joins TRBV3-1 to TRBJ2-1, with TRBD2 as a possible D gene (7 bases). The germline gives CDR1 LGHDT, CDR2 YNNKEL (reference sequence). This CDR3 is 14 amino acids long. The CDR3 coding sequence is TGTGCCAGCACCCAAGGGGGGGAGTGGAATGAGCAGTTCTTC. It codes for CASTQGGEWNEQFF.

This clonotype was seen only a few times. This chain connects TRBV9 to TRBJ1-5, with D possibly TRBD1 on 6 matching bases. This CDR3 has 15 residues. Germline V gives CDR1 SGDLS, CDR2 YYNGEE. Between the trimmed V and J ends, which lost 0 bases and 4 bases, there was a span of 11 bases. CDR3 protein: CASSVEGGGNQPQHF. CDR3 DNA: TGTGCCAGCAGCGTAGAGGGGGGGGGGAATCAGCCCCAGCATTTT.

Only one count was recorded for this clonotype. This sequence joins TRBV29-1 and TRBJ1-1, with no clear D. The V end lost 6 bases, the J end lost 1 base, and 12 bases lay between the germline ends. Germline V gene data show CDR1 as SQVTM and CDR2 as ANQGSEA. The CDR3 is 13 amino acids. The DNA for the CDR3 is TGCAGCGTGGAGGACGGTCAGAACACTGAAGCTTTCTTT. Amino acid sequence: CSVEDGQNTEAFF.

In this sample, this clonotype turned up a few times. The chain links TRBV5-5 to TRBJ2-4; 9 bases agree with TRBD1. The CDR3 contains 22 residues. V gave up 4 bases and J gave up 0 bases; unmatched junction bases: 23. The germline V gene encodes CDR1 SGHKS and CDR2 YYEKEE (reference sequence). In DNA form, the CDR3 reads TGTGCCAGCAGCCCACCCGGACAGGGGATTGACTTTTCGACCCTAGCCAAAAACATTCAGTACTTC. It codes for CASSPPGQGIDFSTLAKNIQYF.

This clonotype turned up a few times. The chain couples TRBV11-2 to TRBJ1-2, with D unresolved. The V end lost 6 bases, the J end lost 8 bases, and 13 bases lay between the germline ends. The CDR3 covers 12 residues. The germline V gene has CDR1 SGHAT and CDR2 FQNNGV. This CDR3 is CASSRRLGGYTF. The CDR3 bases are TGTGCCAGCAGTCGCCGTTTGGGGGGCTACACCTTC.

A few counts support this clonotype. The V gene is TRBV6-2 or TRBV6-3, the J gene TRBJ2-1; 8 bases map to TRBD2. V was pared by 10 bases and J by 0 bases, with 8 bases of the junction left unmatched. Germline V CDR1 and CDR2: MNHEY, SVGEGT. The CDR3 length is 15 residues. The chain's CDR3 is CATLAGHSSYNEQFF. CDR3 in DNA: TGTGCCACGCTAGCGGGCCACAGCTCCTACAATGAGCAGTTCTTC.

This clonotype was seen ten or more times. The chain combines TRBV7-2 with TRBJ2-5, with D possibly matching TRBD2 (6 bases). The V and J ends lost 5 bases and 5 bases respectively, with 12 bases between them. The CDR3 totals 13 residues. From germline, CDR1 is SGHTA and CDR2 FQGNSA. CDR3 protein: CASSGTDYETQYF. Written as DNA, the CDR3 is TGTGCCAGCAGCGGGACTGATTATGAGACCCAGTACTTC.

The V gene is TRBV10-2, the J gene TRBJ2-7; no reliable D call. Germline CDR1 WSHSY, CDR2 SAAADI. This CDR3 has 13 residues. V was cut by 3 bases and J by 7 bases, with 13 bases left in between. As DNA, the CDR3 is TGCGCCAGCAGTGAAAGGCCGGCGCGGGAGCAGTACTTC. It specifies CASSERPAREQYF.

The chain joins TRBV20-1 to TRBJ1-2, with 7 bases aligning to TRBD1. J lost 3 bases, V lost 3 bases, and 4 bases had no gene match. The CDR3 is made up of 13 amino acids. Germline values: CDR1 DFQATT, CDR2 SNEGSKA (reference sequence). CDR3 sequence (DNA): TGCAGTGCTAGTAGGGGGCTTGACTATGGCTACACCTTC. Amino acid sequence: CSASRGLDYGYTF.

As to this clonotype: A much larger clone lies one base from this, so it may be a read error. The CDR3 does not close with the conserved phenylalanine or tryptophan, likely indicating a read error. V gene TRBV12-3 or TRBV12-4 combines with J gene TRBJ1-1; 10 nucleotides line up with TRBD1. The CDR3 consists of 15 residues. V shed 5 bases and J 3 bases; nucleotides not matched to a gene: 6. The CDR3 region has the DNA TGTGCCAGCAGTCCGGGACAGGGGCTCGACACTGAAGCTTTCTCT. Translated: CASSPGQGLDTEAFS.

The CDR3, as DNA: TGTGCCAGCAGTCCAGGAATCCTACTGGCGGGAGTTGTGGAGACCCAGTACTTC. This translates into CASSPGILLAGVVETQYF. J is TRBJ2-5 and V is TRBV12-3 or TRBV12-4; 7 nucleotides match TRBD2. Trimming cost V 5 bases and J 5 bases; bases outside gene matches: 20. This CDR3 contains 18 residues.

In its sample, this clonotype was seen many times. V and J are TRBV3-2 and TRBJ2-5; the D call in the table, TRBD1, was not verified against the DNA. TRBV3-2 is classified as a pseudogene. CDR3 length: 18 amino acids. CDR3 DNA: TGTGCCAGCAGCCTCCCCCTCCCCGGACAGGGGGCAGGAGAGACCCAGTACTTC. Its translation: CASSLPLPGQGAGETQYF.

A remark on this clonotype: A read error may be the cause here, since a much bigger clone is one base away. The V call is TRBV5-1, the J call TRBJ1-5; weak D call: TRBD1 (5 bases). Germline V gene data show CDR1 as SGHRS and CDR2 as YFSETQ. The CDR3 is made up of 14 amino acids. Written as DNA, the CDR3 is TGCGCCAGCAGCTTGACAGGTGTCAATCTGCCCCAGCATTTT. Translating it yields CASSLTGVNLPQHF.

This clonotype appeared a few times. One junction end does not reproduce the germline sequence, and a read error may be involved. This chain joins TRBV27 and TRBJ1-6; TRBD1 is a possible D gene (6 bases). The germline gives CDR1 MNHEY, CDR2 SMNVEV (reference sequence). The CDR3 extends over 13 amino acids. CDR3 sequence (DNA): TGTGCCGGCAGTTGGGGGGCAGATTCACCCCTCCACTTT. Encoded protein: CAGSWGADSPLHF.

The chain recombines TRBV2 with TRBJ2-1; 10 nucleotides match TRBD1. Trimming took 5 bases from V and 3 from J; bases not matched to a gene: 1. The CDR3 is 14 amino acids. Per the germline V gene, CDR1 is SNHLY and CDR2 is FYNNEI. The CDR3 reads CASSRTGGYNEQFF. As DNA, the CDR3 is TGTGCCAGCAGTCGGACAGGGGGCTACAATGAGCAGTTCTTC.

This clonotype was seen more than once but under ten times. The gene calls are TRBV28 and TRBJ2-3; tentatively, D is TRBD2 (6 bases). The ends were cut back, 0 bases at V and 2 bases at J, with 18 bases in the middle. Germline CDR1 reads MDHEN; CDR2 reads SYDVKM. The length of the CDR3 is 18 residues. CDR3 sequence (DNA): TGTGCCAGCAGTTTATGGGACCTCGGGGGTACCCCCACAGATACGCAGTATTTT. Encoded protein: CASSLWDLGGTPTDTQYF.

This clonotype was seen ten or more times. The J gene is TRBJ2-7, the V gene TRBV6-2 or TRBV6-3, with TRBD1 matching over 10 bases. The CDR3 is 13 residues long. Germline assignment: CDR1 MNHEY and CDR2 SVGEGT. J was trimmed by 2 bases and V by 8 bases; bases with no gene match: 3. CDR3 sequence (DNA): TGTGCCAGCCGGGGGACAGGGGCCTACGAGCAGTACTTC. The encoded protein is CASRGTGAYEQYF.

This clonotype was recorded at least ten times. The V gene is TRBV2, the J gene TRBJ2-5, with 10 bases aligning to TRBD1. Germline CDR1 reads SNHLY; CDR2 reads FYNNEI. Trimming at V came to 4 bases and at J to 5 bases, leaving 7 bases not matched to a gene. The CDR3 sequence is 15 residues long. The CDR3 reads CASSVETGGVETQYF. The CDR3 DNA is TGTGCCAGCAGTGTGGAGACAGGGGGCGTGGAGACCCAGTACTTC.

This chain uses TRBV4-1 with TRBJ2-1; D ambiguous. Per germline, CDR1 MGHRA and CDR2 YSYEKL. Trimming took off 0 bases at V and 6 bases at J, with 9 bases between the two ends. The CDR3 sequence is 14 residues long. Here the CDR3 DNA reads TGCGCCAGCAGCCAAGACAGGCGGAGCAATGAGCAGTTCTTC. Translation: CASSQDRRSNEQFF.

This clonotype was counted ten times or more. V gene TRBV20-1 combines with J gene TRBJ1-2; the D gene is possibly TRBD1 (5 bases). From germline, CDR1 is DFQATT and CDR2 SNEGSKA (reference sequence). This CDR3 contains 12 residues. The V and J ends lost 4 bases and 6 bases respectively, with 12 bases between them. CDR3 coding DNA: TGCAGTGCTAAGGGACCTTTGGATGGCTACACCTTC. It is translated as CSAKGPLDGYTF.

The chain is built from TRBV27 and TRBJ2-6; 9 positions agree with TRBD1. J was trimmed by 4 bases and V by 6 bases; bases with no gene match: 7. CDR3 length: 16 residues. Germline CDR1 and CDR2: MNHEY and SMNVEV (reference sequence). The CDR3 protein is CASRGQGTEGANVLTF. For the CDR3, the DNA is TGTGCCAGCAGGGGACAGGGCACGGAAGGGGCCAACGTCCTGACTTTC.